This T cell receptor beta chain was sequenced in a study of blood T cell repertoires in COVID-19. Study background: T cells, B-cell-depleted T cells, or PBMCs provided the cDNA or gDNA that served as material.

Methods used by the authors: Reference gene primer amplification yielded estimated nucleated cell counts. The table came from immunoSEQ multiplex PCR; TCRdb's copy has only in-frame clones and leaves some out. The DNA was the basis for D and trimming; V, J and clone size are from that table. This sample carries around 200,000 clones, approximately 87% of them seen once, and the ten largest clones take roughly 2.6%. Germline CDR1 SGHRS, CDR2 YFSETQ. Trimming took 1 base from V and 3 from J, leaving 10 bases between them. CDR3 length: 15 amino acids. The gene calls are TRBV5-1 and TRBJ2-2; no clear D. The sequenced sample was peripheral blood. The receptor was derived from a man aged 35 to 55 with active or convalescent COVID-19. DNA for the CDR3: TGCGCCAGCAGCTTGACAGTAATCGACACCGGGGAGCTGTTTTTT. As protein: CASSLTVIDTGELFF.